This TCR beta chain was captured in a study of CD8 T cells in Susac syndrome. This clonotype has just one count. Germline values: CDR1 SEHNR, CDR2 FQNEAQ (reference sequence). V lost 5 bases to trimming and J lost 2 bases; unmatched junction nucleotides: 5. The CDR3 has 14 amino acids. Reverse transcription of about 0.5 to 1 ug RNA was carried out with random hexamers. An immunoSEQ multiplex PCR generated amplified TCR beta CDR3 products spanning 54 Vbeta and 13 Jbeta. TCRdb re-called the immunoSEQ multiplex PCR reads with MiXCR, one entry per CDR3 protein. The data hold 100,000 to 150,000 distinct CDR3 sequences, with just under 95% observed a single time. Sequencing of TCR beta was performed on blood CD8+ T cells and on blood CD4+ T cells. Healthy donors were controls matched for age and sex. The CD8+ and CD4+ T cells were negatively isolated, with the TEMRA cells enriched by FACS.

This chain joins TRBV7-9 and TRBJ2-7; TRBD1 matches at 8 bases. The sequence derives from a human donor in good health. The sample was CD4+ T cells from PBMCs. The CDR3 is CASSPGQETYEQYF. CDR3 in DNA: TGTGCCAGCAGCCCGGGACAGGAGACCTACGAGCAGTACTTC.